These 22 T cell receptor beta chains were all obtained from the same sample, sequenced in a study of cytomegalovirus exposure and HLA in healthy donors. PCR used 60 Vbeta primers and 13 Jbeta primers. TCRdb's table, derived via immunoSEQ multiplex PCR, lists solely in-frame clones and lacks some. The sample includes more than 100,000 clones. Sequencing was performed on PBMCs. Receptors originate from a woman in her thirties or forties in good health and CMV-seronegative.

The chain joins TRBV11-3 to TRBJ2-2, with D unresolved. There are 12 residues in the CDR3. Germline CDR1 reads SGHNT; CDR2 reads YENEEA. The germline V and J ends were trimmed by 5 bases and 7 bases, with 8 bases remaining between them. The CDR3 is CASSPPRGELFF. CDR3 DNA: TGTGCCAGCAGCCCCCCGCGCGGGGAGCTGTTTTTT.

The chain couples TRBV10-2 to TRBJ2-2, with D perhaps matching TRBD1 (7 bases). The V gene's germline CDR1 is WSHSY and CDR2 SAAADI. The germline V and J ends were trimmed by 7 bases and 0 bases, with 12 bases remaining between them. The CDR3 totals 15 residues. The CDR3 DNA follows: TGCGCCAGCACCCCAGGGGGGCCGAACACCGGGGAGCTGTTTTTT. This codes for CASTPGGPNTGELFF.

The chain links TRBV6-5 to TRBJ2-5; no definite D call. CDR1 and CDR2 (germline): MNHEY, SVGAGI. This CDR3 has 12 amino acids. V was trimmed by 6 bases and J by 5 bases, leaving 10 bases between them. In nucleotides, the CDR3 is TGTGCCAGCAGAATCGGAGAGGAGACCCAGTACTTC. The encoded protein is CASRIGEETQYF.

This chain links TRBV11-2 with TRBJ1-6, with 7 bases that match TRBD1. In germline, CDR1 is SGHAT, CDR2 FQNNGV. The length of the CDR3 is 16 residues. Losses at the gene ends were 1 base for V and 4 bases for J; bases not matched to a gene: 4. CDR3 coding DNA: TGTGCCAGCAGCTTAGGGAGGGGACAGTATAATTCACCCCTCCACTTT. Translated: CASSLGRGQYNSPLHF.

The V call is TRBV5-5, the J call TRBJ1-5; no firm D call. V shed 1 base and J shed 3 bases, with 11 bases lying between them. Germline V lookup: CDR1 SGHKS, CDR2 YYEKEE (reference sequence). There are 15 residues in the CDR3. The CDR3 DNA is TGTGCCAGCAGCTTGTTCTCGCAGGTCAATCAGCCCCAGCATTTT. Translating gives CASSLFSQVNQPQHF.

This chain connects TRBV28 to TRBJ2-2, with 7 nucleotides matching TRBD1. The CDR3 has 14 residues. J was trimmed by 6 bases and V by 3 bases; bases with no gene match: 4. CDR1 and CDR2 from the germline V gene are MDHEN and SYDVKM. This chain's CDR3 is CASSLTGFSGELFF. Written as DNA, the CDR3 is TGTGCCAGCAGTTTGACAGGGTTTTCCGGGGAGCTGTTTTTT.

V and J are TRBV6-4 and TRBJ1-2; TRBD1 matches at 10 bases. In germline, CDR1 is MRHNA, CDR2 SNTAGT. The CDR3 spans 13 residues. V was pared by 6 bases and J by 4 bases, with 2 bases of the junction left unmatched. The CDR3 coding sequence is TGTGCCAGCAGGAGGGACAGGGGCTATGGCTACACCTTC. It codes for CASRRDRGYGYTF.

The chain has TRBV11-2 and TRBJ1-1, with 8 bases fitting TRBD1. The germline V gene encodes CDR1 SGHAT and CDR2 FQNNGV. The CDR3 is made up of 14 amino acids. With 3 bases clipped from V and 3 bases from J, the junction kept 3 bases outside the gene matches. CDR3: CASSFRGRDTEAFF. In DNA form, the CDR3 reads TGTGCCAGCAGCTTCAGGGGGCGCGACACTGAAGCTTTCTTT.

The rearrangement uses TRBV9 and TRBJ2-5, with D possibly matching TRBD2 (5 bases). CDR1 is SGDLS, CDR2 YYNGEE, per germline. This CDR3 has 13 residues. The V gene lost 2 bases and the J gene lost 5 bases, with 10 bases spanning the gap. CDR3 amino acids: CASSVEPGETQYF. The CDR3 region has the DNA TGTGCCAGCAGCGTGGAGCCGGGGGAGACCCAGTACTTC.

Written as DNA, the CDR3 is TGTGCCAGTACCAACAGGGGGCTAGGTACCGGGGAGCTGTTTTTT. Translated: CASTNRGLGTGELFF. This rearrangement joins TRBV19 to TRBJ2-2; 9 nucleotides line up with TRBD1. The CDR3 is 15 amino acids. The V gene end was trimmed by 7 bases and the J gene end by 5 bases; junction bases not matched to a gene: 8. CDR1 is LNHDA, CDR2 SQIVND, per germline (reference sequence).

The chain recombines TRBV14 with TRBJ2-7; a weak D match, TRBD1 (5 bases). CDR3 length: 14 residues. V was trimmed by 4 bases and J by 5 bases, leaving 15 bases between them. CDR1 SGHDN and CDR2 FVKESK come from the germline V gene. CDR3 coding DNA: TGTGCCAGCAGCCGCCGCAGGGATACCCACGAGCAGTACTTC. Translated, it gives CASSRRRDTHEQYF.

The CDR3 here is CAISVLGTGYINYGYTF. The CDR3 coding sequence is TGTGCCATCAGTGTTCTTGGAACAGGATATATTAACTATGGCTACACCTTC. This sequence joins TRBV10-3 and TRBJ1-2, with TRBD1 as a possible D gene (5 bases). Trimming took off 4 bases at V and 1 base at J, with 19 bases between the two ends. The V gene's germline CDR1 is ENHRY and CDR2 SYGVKD. This CDR3 region has 17 residues.

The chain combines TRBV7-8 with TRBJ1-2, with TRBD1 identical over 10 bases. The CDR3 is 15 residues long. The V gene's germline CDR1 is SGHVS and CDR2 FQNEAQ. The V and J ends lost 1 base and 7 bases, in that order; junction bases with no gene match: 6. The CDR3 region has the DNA TGTGCCAGCAGCTTAGAAGGGACAGGGGATAGTGGCTACACCTTC. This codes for CASSLEGTGDSGYTF.

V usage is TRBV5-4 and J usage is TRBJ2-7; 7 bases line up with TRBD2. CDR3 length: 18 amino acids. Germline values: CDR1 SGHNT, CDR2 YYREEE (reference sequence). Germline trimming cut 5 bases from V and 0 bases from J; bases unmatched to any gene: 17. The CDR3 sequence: CASSWGGRPLLDSYEQYV. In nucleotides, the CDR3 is TGTGCCAGCAGTTGGGGCGGGAGACCGCTGCTAGACTCCTACGAGCAGTACGTC.

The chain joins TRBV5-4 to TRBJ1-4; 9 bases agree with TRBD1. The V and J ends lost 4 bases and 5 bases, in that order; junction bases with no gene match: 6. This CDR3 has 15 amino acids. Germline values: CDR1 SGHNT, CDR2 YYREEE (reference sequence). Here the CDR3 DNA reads TGTGCCAGCAGCAGAGGGGGGACAGGGAATGAAAAACTGTTTTTT. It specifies CASSRGGTGNEKLFF.

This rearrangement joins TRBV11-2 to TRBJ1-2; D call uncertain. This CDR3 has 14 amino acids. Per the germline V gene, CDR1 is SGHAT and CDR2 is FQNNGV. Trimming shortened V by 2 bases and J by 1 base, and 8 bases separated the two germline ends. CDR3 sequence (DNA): TGTGCCAGCAGCTTACCTGAGCGTAACTATGGCTACACCTTC. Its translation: CASSLPERNYGYTF.

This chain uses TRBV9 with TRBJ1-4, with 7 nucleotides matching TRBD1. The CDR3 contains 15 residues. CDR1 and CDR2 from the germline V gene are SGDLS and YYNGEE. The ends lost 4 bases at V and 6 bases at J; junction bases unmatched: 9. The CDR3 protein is CASSRTRTGDEKLFF. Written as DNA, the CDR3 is TGTGCCAGCAGCCGGACTCGGACAGGAGATGAAAAACTGTTTTTT.

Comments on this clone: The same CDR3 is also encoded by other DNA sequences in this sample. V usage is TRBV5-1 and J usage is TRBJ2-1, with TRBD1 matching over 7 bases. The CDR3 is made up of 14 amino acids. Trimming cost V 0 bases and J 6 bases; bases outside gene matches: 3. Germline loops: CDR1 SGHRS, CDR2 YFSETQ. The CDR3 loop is CASSLGTGVNEQFF. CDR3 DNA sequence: TGCGCCAGCAGCTTGGGAACAGGGGTCAATGAGCAGTTCTTC.

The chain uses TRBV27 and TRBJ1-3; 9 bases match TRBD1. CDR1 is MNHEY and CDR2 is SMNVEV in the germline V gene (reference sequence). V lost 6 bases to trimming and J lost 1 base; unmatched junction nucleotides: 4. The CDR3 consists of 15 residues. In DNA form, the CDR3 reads TGTGCCAGCAGCCGACAGGGGGTTTCTGGAAACACCATATATTTT. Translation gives CASSRQGVSGNTIYF.

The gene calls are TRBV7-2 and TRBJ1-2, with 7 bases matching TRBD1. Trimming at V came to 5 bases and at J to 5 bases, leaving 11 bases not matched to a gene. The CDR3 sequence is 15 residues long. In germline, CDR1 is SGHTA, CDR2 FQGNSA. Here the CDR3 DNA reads TGTGCCAGCAGCGAAGATCGGGACAGCCTATATGGCTACACCTTC. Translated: CASSEDRDSLYGYTF.

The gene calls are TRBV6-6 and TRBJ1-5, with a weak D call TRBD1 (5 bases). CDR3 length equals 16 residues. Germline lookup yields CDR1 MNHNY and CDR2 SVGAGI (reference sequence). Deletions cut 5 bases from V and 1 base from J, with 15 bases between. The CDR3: CASSGHRLGSNQPQHF. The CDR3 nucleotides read TGTGCCAGCAGTGGACACAGGCTAGGGAGCAATCAGCCCCAGCATTTT.

The CDR3 loop is CASSPGGAYNSPLHF. In DNA form, the CDR3 reads TGTGCCAGCTCACCTGGAGGGGCCTATAATTCACCCCTCCACTTT. V gene TRBV18 combines with J gene TRBJ1-6, with D tentatively TRBD1 (5 bases). Between the trimmed V and J ends, which lost 3 bases and 2 bases, there was a span of 8 bases. Per germline, CDR1 KGHSH and CDR2 LQKENI. The CDR3 sequence is 15 residues long.